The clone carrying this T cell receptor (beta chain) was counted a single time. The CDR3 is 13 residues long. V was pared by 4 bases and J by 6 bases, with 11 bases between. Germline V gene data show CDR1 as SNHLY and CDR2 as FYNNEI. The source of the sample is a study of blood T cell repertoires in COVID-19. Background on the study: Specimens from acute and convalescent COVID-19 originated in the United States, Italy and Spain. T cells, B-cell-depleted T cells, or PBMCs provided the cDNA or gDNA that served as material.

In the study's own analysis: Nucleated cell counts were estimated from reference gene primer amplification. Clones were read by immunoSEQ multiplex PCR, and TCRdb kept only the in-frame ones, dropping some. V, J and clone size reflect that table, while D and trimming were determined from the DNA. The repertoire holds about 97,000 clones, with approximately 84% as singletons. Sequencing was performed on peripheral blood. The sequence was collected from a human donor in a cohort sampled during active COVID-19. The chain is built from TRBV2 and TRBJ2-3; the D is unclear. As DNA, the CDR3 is TGTGCCAGCAGTGCGAGGTTTCCCGATACGCAGTATTTT. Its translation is CASSARFPDTQYF.